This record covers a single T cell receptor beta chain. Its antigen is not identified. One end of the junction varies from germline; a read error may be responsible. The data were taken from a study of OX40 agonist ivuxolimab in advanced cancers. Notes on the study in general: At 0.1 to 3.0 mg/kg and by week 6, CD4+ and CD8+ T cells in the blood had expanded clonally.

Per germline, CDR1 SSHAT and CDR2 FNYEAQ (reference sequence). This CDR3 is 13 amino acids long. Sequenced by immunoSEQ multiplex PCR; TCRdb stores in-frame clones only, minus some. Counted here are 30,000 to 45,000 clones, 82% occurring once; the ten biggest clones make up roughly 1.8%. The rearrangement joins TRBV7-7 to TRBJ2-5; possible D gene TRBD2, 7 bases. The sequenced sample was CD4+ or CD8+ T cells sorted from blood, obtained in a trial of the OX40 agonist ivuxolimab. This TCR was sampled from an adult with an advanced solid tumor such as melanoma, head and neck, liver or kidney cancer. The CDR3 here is CASSLGGVETQYF. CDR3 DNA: TGTGCTAGCAGCTTAGGGGGGGTGGAGACCCAGTACTTC.